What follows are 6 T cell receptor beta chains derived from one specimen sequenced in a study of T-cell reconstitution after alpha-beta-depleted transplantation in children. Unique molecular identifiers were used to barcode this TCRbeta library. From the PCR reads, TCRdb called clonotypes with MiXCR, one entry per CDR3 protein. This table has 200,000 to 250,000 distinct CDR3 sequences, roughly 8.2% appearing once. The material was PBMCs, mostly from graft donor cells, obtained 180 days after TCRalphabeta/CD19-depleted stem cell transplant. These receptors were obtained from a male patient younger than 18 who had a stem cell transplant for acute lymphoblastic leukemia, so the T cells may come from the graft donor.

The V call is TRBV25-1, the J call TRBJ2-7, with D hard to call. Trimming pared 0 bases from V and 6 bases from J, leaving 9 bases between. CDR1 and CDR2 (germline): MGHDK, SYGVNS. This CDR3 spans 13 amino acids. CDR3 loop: CASSEYGVREQYF. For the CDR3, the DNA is TGTGCCAGCAGTGAATACGGAGTACGCGAGCAGTACTTC.

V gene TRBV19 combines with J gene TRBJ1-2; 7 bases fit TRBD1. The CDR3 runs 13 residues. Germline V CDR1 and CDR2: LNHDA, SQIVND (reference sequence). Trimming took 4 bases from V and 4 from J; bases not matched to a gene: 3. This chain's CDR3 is CASSTDRVYGYTF. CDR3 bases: TGTGCCAGTAGTACCGACAGGGTCTATGGCTACACCTTC. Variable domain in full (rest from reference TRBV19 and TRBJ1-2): DGGITQSPKYLFRKEGQNVTLSCEQNLNHDAMYWYRQDPGQGLRLIYYSQIVNDFQKGDIAEGYSVSREKKESFPLTVTSAQKNPTAFYLCASSTDRVYGYTFGSGTRLTVV.

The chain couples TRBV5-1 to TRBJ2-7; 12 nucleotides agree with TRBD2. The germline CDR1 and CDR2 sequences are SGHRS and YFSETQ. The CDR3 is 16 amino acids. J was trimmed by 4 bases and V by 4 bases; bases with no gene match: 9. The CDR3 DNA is TGCGCCAGCAGCACTCTAGCGGGAGGGGCGGGGTACGAGCAGTACTTC. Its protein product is CASSTLAGGAGYEQYF.

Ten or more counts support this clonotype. CDR3 in amino acids: CSARRRTGLSTDTQYF. The CDR3, as DNA: TGCAGCGCCAGACGTCGAACTGGCCTGAGCACAGATACGCAGTATTTT. This chain links TRBV29-1 with TRBJ2-3, with D uncertain. CDR3 length: 16 amino acids. Germline CDR1 reads SQVTM; CDR2 reads ANQGSEA. Between the trimmed V and J ends, which lost 7 bases and 0 bases, there was a span of 20 bases.

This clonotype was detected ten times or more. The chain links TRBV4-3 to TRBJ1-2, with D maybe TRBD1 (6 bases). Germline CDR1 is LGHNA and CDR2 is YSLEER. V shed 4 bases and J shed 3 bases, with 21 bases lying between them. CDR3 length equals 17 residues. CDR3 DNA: TGCGCCAGCAGCCGGGGGCCTGGGTCAGGAGGGGACTATGGCTACACCTTC. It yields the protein CASSRGPGSGGDYGYTF.

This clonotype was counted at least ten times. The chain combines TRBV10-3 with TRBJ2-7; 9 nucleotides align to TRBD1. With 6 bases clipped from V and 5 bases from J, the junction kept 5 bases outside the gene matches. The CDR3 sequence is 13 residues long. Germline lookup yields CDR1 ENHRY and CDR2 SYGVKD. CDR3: CAIRRGQGDEQYF. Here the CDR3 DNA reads TGTGCCATCAGGAGGGGACAGGGAGACGAGCAGTACTTC.